What follows is one TCR beta chain and its context. Its antigen remains unidentified. The sample belongs to a study of tumor and adjacent non-tumor tissue in lung cancer. Background on the study: The cohort had roughly 12 adenocarcinoma, a couple of squamous cell and 1 small cell patients.

Study results and limitations: Significantly higher TCR diversity was found in tumor than normal lung.

Three rounds of nested PCR, following a modified ARM-PCR protocol, produced the TCRbeta library. TCRdb re-analysed the multiplex PCR reads in MiXCR, keeping a single row per CDR3 protein. The table shows 98,000 or so distinct CDR3 sequences, with 75% to 85% occurring only once. This sample's RNA came from whole unsorted tissue. More than 3 cm separated this lung sample from the edge of the tumor. Germline V gene sequence: CDR1 MNHNS, CDR2 SASEGT. The CDR3 covers 16 residues. Sequenced material: distant non-tumor lung tissue. This chain connects TRBV6-1 to TRBJ2-7, with TRBD2 as a possible D gene (5 bases). The TCR was taken from a man in his sixties with small cell lung cancer. The CDR3 sequence is CAGSGRNTGPHYEQYV. DNA for the CDR3: TGTGCCGGCAGTGGGAGAAATACCGGGCCCCATTACGAGCAGTACGTC.